The 10 T cell receptor beta chains presented below share a single source sample, sequenced in a study of blood T cells in healthy people across ages. Primers used in a second PCR of roughly 6 to 11 cycles were a sample-barcoded 5' primer and a J-beta primer mix. TCRdb reprocessed the 5' RACE reads via MiXCR and lists one record per CDR3 protein. There are over 600,000 distinct CDR3 sequences in the sample; roughly three fifths occur only once, and roughly 24% lies in the top ten. The sample taken for sequencing was blood. The source of these receptors is a man aged 35-49 years in good health.

Remarks on this clonotype: One end of the junction does not line up with germline, which may come from a read error. The chain is built from TRBV3-1 and TRBJ2-7; D gene uncertain. The CDR3 covers 12 residues. Germline V CDR1 and CDR2: LGHDT, YNNKEL (reference sequence). DNA for the CDR3: TGTGCCAGCAGCAAAGACTCAGCCGAGCAGTACTTC. Residues: CASSKDSAEQYF.

Many counts were recorded for this clonotype. The gene calls are TRBV6-2 or TRBV6-3 and TRBJ2-6; TRBD2 is a possible D gene (5 bases). The CDR3 extends over 14 amino acids. Germline loops: CDR1 MNHEY, CDR2 SVGEGT. V lost 4 bases and J lost 4, with 8 bases in between. The chain's CDR3 is CASSLRAGANVLTF. The DNA of the CDR3 is TGTGCCAGCAGTTTGCGGGCAGGGGCCAACGTCCTGACTTTC.

This clonotype occurred once. The chain links TRBV5-1 to TRBJ2-7, with TRBD1 identical over 7 bases. The junction had 12 bases not matched to a gene; V was cut back by 4 bases and J by 5 bases. The germline gives CDR1 SGHRS, CDR2 YFSETQ. CDR3 length: 15 residues. Written as DNA, the CDR3 is TGCGCCAGCAGCCTCACAACCGGGACAGTTAACGAGCAGTACTTC. Protein product: CASSLTTGTVNEQYF.

The chain employs TRBV12-3 or TRBV12-4 and TRBJ2-3; 12 bases map to TRBD2. V shed 3 bases, J shed 3 bases, and the junction held 13 bases outside the gene matches. The CDR3 totals 19 residues. CDR3: CASSFSSGGATFSTDTQYF. The CDR3 nucleotides are TGTGCCAGCAGTTTCTCTAGCGGGGGGGCCACCTTTTCAACAGATACGCAGTATTTT.

This clonotype was picked up a small number of times. The chain combines TRBV7-3 with TRBJ2-1, with D possibly matching TRBD1 (6 bases). The CDR3 spans 15 residues. V lost 3 bases to trimming and J lost 8 bases, with 17 bases between them. Germline CDR1 SGHTA, CDR2 FQGTGA. The CDR3 here is CASSFGLPGADEQFF. The DNA for the CDR3 is TGTGCCAGCAGCTTCGGACTCCCAGGGGCCGATGAGCAGTTCTTC.

This clonotype was observed a single time. The V gene is TRBV20-1, the J gene TRBJ2-6; 7 bases map to TRBD2. Trimming took 1 base from V and 1 from J; bases not matched to a gene: 13. This CDR3 spans 19 amino acids. Germline V gene lookup returns CDR1 DFQATT and CDR2 SNEGSKA (reference sequence). CDR3: CSARVPGRGGSSGANVLTF. The CDR3 nucleotides are TGCAGTGCTAGAGTTCCGGGGAGGGGCGGTAGTTCTGGGGCCAACGTCCTGACTTTC.

Points on this clonotype: Since a much larger clone is just one base distant, this may be a read error. V and J are TRBV6-1 and TRBJ2-4; D may be TRBD2 (5 bases). CDR3 size: 18 residues. Germline CDR1 is MNHNS and CDR2 is SASEGT. The V and J ends lost 1 base and 0 bases respectively, with 16 bases between them. CDR3 nucleotide sequence: TGTGCCAGCAGTGAAGGAGGGCACGTGGATCTAGCCAAAAACATTCAGTACTTC. As protein: CASSEGGHVDLAKNIQYF.

This clonotype appeared many times. The rearrangement links TRBV20-1 to TRBJ2-5, with D possibly matching TRBD2 (5 bases). CDR1 and CDR2 from the germline V gene are DFQATT and SNEGSKA (reference sequence). V lost 1 base to trimming and J lost 4 bases, with 7 bases between them. This CDR3 has 12 residues. This CDR3 reads CSARVGGETQYF. CDR3 bases: TGCAGTGCTAGAGTAGGAGGAGAGACCCAGTACTTC.

CDR3 sequence: CASSQGQGASIGEQYF. DNA of the CDR3: TGTGCCAGCAGCCAAGGGCAGGGGGCGTCGATTGGCGAGCAGTACTTC. The chain uses TRBV3-1 and TRBJ2-7; 8 bases match TRBD1. The CDR3 consists of 16 residues. V trimming: 1 base; J trimming: 6 bases; junction bases outside the gene matches: 11. Germline CDR1 LGHDT, CDR2 YNNKEL (reference sequence).

The chain couples TRBV10-3 to TRBJ2-1, with 10 bases fitting TRBD2. CDR1 and CDR2 (germline): ENHRY, SYGVKD. CDR3 size: 14 residues. V dropped 6 bases and J dropped 6; count of bases not matched to a gene: 5. Here the CDR3 reads CAIRGLASLNEQFF. In DNA form, the CDR3 reads TGTGCCATCAGGGGACTAGCGAGTCTCAATGAGCAGTTCTTC.